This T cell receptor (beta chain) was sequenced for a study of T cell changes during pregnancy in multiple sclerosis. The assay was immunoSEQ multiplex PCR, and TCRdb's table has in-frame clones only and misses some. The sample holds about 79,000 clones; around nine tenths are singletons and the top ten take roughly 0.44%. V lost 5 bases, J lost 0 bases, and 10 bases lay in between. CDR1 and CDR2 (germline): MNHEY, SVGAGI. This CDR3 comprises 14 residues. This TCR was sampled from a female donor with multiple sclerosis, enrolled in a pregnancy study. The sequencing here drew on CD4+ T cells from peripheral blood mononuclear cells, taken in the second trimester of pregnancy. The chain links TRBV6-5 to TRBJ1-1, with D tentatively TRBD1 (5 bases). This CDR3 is CASSPGSMNTEAFF. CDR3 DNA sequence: TGTGCCAGCAGTCCAGGGTCGATGAACACTGAAGCTTTCTTT.